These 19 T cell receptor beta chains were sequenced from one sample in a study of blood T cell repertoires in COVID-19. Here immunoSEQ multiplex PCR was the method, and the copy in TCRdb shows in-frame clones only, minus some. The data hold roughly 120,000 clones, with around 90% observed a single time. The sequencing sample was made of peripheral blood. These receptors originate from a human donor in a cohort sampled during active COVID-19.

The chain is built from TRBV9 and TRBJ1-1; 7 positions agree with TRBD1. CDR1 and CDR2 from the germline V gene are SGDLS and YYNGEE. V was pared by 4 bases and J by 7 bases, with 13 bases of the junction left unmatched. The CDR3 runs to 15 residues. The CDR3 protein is CASSPGNWQGGEAFF. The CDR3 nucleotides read TGTGCCAGCAGCCCGGGGAATTGGCAGGGGGGTGAAGCTTTCTTT.

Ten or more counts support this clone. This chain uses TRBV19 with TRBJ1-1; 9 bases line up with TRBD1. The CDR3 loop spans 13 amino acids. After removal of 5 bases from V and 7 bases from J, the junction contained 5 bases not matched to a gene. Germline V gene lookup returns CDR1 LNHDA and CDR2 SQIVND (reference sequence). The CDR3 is CASSVDRGVEAFF. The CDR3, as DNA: TGTGCCAGTAGTGTCGACAGGGGGGTTGAAGCTTTCTTT.

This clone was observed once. This CDR3 reads CASSQDTEAEQYF. CDR3 bases: TGTGCCAGCAGCCAAGATACCGAGGCGGAGCAGTACTTC. This chain connects TRBV14 to TRBJ2-7; D is unresolved. Germline V gene data show CDR1 as SGHDN and CDR2 as FVKESK. This CDR3 contains 13 residues. V lost 0 bases and J 7 bases, leaving 10 bases between the germline ends.

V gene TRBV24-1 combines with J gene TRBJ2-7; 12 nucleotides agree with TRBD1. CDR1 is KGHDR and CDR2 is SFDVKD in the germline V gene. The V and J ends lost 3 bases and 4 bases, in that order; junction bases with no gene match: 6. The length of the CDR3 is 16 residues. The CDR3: CATSDRDRGRGYEQYF. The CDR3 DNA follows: TGTGCCACCAGTGATCGGGACAGGGGGCGCGGATACGAGCAGTACTTC.

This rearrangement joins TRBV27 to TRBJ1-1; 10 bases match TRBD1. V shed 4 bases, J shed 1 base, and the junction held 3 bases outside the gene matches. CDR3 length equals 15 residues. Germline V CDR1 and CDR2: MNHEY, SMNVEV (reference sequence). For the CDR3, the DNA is TGTGCCAGCAGTTCTTGGACAGGGGGGAACACTGAAGCTTTCTTT. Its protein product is CASSSWTGGNTEAFF.

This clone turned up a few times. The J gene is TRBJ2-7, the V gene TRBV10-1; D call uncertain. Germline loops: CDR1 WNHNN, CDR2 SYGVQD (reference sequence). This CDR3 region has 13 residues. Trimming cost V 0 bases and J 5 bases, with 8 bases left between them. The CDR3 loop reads CASSESFRDEQYF. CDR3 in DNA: TGCGCCAGCAGTGAGTCTTTTCGTGACGAGCAGTACTTC.

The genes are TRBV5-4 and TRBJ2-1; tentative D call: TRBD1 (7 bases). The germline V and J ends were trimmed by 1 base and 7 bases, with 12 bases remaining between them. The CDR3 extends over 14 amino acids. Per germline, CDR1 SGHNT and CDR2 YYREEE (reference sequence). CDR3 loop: CASSLRSGGNEQFF. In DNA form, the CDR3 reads TGTGCCAGCAGCTTGCGGTCAGGGGGGAATGAGCAGTTCTTC.

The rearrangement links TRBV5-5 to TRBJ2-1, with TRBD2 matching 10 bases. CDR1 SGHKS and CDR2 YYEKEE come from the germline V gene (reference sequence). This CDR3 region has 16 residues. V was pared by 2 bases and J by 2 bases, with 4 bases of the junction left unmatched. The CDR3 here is CASSFLAGVTYNEQFF. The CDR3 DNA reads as TGTGCCAGCAGCTTCCTAGCGGGGGTTACCTACAATGAGCAGTTCTTC.

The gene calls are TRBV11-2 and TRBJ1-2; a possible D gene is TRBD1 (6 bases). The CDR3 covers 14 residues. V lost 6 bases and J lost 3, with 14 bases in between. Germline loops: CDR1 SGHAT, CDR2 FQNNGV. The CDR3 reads CASRAGGGYYGYTF. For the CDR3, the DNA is TGTGCCAGCAGAGCGGGAGGGGGTTACTATGGCTACACCTTC.

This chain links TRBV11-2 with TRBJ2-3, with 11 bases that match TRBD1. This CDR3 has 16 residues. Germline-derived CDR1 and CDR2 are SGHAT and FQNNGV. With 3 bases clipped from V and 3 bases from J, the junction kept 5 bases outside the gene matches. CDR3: CASSFTGQGATDTQYF. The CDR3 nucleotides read TGTGCCAGCAGCTTTACAGGACAGGGGGCAACAGATACGCAGTATTTT.

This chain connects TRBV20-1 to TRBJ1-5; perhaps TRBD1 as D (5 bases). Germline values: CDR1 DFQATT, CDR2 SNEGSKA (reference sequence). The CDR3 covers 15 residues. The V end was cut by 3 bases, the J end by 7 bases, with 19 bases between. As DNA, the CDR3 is TGCAGTGCTAGTGAGTCCGGGGGACGATCACAGCCCCAGCATTTT. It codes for CSASESGGRSQPQHF.

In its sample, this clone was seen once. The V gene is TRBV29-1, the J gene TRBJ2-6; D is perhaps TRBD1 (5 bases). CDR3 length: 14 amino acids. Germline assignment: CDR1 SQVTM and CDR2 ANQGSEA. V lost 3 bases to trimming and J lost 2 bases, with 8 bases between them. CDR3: CSVDAGTGANVLTF. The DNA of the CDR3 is TGCAGCGTTGACGCAGGGACTGGGGCCAACGTCCTGACTTTC.

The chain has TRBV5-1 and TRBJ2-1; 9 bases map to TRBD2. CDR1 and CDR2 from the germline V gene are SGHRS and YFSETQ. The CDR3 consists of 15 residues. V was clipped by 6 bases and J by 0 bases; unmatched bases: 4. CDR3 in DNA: TGCGCCAGCATGGTAGCGGGAGACTCCTACAATGAGCAGTTCTTC. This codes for CASMVAGDSYNEQFF.

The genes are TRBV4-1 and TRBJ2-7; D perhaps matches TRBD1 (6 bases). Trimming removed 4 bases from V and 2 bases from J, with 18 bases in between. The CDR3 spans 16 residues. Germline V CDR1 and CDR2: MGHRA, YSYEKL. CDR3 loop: CASSPSRTASTYEQYF. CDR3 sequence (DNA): TGCGCCAGCAGCCCAAGCCGGACAGCCTCGACCTACGAGCAGTACTTC.

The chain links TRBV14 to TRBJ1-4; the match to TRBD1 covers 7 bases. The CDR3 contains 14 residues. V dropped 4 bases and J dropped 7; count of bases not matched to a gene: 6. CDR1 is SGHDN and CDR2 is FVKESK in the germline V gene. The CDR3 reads CASSRPGQPEKLFF. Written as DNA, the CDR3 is TGTGCCAGCAGCCGACCGGGACAGCCTGAAAAACTGTTTTTT.

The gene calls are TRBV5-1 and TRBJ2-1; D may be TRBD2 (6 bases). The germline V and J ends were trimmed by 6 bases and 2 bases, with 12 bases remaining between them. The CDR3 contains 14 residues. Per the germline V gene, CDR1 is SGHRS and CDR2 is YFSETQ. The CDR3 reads CASTPGGTYNEQFF. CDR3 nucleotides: TGCGCCAGCACCCCCGGGGGTACCTACAATGAGCAGTTCTTC.

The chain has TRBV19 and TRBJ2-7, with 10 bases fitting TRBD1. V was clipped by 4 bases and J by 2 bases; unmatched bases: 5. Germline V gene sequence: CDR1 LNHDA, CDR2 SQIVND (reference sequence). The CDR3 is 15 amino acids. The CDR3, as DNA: TGTGCCAGTAGTAGACCGGGACAGGGGACCTACGAGCAGTACTTC. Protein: CASSRPGQGTYEQYF.

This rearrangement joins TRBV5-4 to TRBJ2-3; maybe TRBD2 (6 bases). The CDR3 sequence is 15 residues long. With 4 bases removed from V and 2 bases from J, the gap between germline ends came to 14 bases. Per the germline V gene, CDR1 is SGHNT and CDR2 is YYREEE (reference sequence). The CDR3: CASSPVAVDTDTQYF. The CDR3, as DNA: TGTGCCAGCAGCCCGGTAGCGGTCGACACAGATACGCAGTATTTT.

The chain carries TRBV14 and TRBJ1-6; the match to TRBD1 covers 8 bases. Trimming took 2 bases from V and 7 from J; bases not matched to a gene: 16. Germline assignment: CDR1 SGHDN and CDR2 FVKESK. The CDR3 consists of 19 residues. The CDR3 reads CASSQRLTGTGAANSPLHF. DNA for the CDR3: TGTGCCAGCAGCCAACGGTTAACCGGGACAGGTGCCGCAAATTCACCCCTCCACTTT.